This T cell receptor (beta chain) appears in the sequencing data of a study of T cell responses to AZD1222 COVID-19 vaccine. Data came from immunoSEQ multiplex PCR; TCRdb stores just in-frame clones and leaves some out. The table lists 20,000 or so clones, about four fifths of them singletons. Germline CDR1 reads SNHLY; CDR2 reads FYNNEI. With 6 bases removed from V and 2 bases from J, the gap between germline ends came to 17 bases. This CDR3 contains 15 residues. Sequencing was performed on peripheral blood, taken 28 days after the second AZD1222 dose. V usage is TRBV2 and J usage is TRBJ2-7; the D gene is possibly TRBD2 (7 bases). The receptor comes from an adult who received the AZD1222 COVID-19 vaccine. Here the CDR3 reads CASRRTTGTTYEQYF. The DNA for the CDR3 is TGTGCCAGCAGGAGAACCACAGGGACTACCTACGAGCAGTACTTC.